One and the same sample provided the 32 T cell receptor beta chains below, sequenced in a study of T-cell reconstitution after alpha-beta-depleted transplantation in children. Library preparation (for TCRbeta) was performed with unique molecular identifiers. In TCRdb, the PCR reads were re-called with MiXCR into one record per CDR3 protein. Found here are hundreds of thousands of distinct CDR3 sequences, under 13% of them singletons; the top ten hold 28%. The sequences come from PBMCs, collected before TCRalphabeta/CD19-depleted stem cell transplant. These receptors were collected from a child less than two years old with acute myeloid leukemia, due to receive a stem cell transplant.

This clonotype was observed a few times. The chain has TRBV19 and TRBJ2-6; no firm D call. The CDR3 totals 13 residues. Germline lookup yields CDR1 LNHDA and CDR2 SQIVND (reference sequence). V lost 7 bases and J 0 bases, leaving 4 bases between the germline ends. In nucleotides, the CDR3 is TGTGCCAGTATGGTCTCTGGGGCCAACGTCCTGACTTTC. This encodes CASMVSGANVLTF.

In its sample, this clonotype was seen a few times. A single base separates this from a much larger clone, so it may be a read error. The chain recombines TRBV12-3 or TRBV12-4 with TRBJ2-3; possibly TRBD2 for D (5 bases). CDR3 length equals 18 residues. The CDR3 DNA reads TGTGCCTGCAGTGCCCGATTACGAGGAGAGGGAATCACAGATACGCAGTATTTT. As protein: CACSARLRGEGITDTQYF.

With regard to this clonotype: Since a much larger clone is just one base distant, this may be a read error. The V and J genes are TRBV25-1 and TRBJ1-1, with D possibly matching TRBD1 (5 bases). The CDR3 runs 13 residues. Per the germline V gene, CDR1 is MGHDK and CDR2 is SYGVNS. V dropped 5 bases and J dropped 10 bases, with 17 bases sitting between them. In DNA form, the CDR3 reads TGTGCCAGCAGTACACGTCGCCTTGGGGGAGCTTTCTTT. Translated, it gives CASSTRRLGGAFF.

The sample holds many counts of this clonotype. The chain has TRBV29-1 and TRBJ1-2, with D possibly TRBD1 on 5 matching bases. V was clipped by 3 bases and J by 4 bases, with 15 bases between them. This CDR3 spans 14 amino acids. CDR1 and CDR2 from the germline V gene are SQVTM and ANQGSEA. The CDR3 sequence: CSVEMGDSFYGYTF. CDR3 in DNA: TGCAGCGTTGAGATGGGGGACTCTTTCTATGGCTACACCTTC.

This clonotype was observed many times. V and J are TRBV4-3 and TRBJ2-7; 12 bases fit TRBD2. The germline gives CDR1 LGHNA, CDR2 YSLEER. V trimming: 6 bases; J trimming: 4 bases; junction bases outside the gene matches: 4. This CDR3 has 14 amino acids. CDR3 nucleotide sequence: TGCGCCAGCAGTATCGGACTAGCGGGGTACGAGCAGTACTTC. Translation gives CASSIGLAGYEQYF.

Of note for this clonotype: This may stem from a read error, because a much larger clone lies one nucleotide away. Here the CDR3 reads CNASLRGVGDTQYF. The CDR3 DNA reads TGCAATGCTAGTTTGCGGGGGGTGGGAGATACGCAGTATTTT. The V and J genes are TRBV20-1 and TRBJ2-3; 8 bases match TRBD2. The V gene's germline CDR1 is DFQATT and CDR2 SNEGSKA (reference sequence). The CDR3 has 14 residues.

This clonotype was observed at least ten times. This chain uses TRBV7-9 with TRBJ2-7, with TRBD1 matching 9 bases. This CDR3 is built from 15 residues. Trimming at V came to 4 bases and at J to 5 bases, leaving 9 bases not matched to a gene. CDR1 is SEHNR and CDR2 is FQNEAQ in the germline V gene (reference sequence). CDR3 nucleotide sequence: TGTGCCAGCAGCTATGGGGGGACAGGGAAGGACGAGCAGTACTTC. It codes for CASSYGGTGKDEQYF. The variable domain in full, with the rest retrieved from reference TRBV7-9 and TRBJ2-7, is DTGVSQNPRHKITKRGQNVTFRCDPISEHNRLYWYRQTLGQGPEFLTYFQNEAQLEKSRLLSDRFSAERPKGSFSTLEIQRTEQGDSAMYLCASSYGGTGKDEQYFGPGTRLTVT.

This clonotype was detected ten times or more. This chain uses TRBV30 with TRBJ2-7; D gene uncertain. The germline gives CDR1 GTSNPN, CDR2 SVGIG (reference sequence). Trimming removed 3 bases at V and 3 bases at J, with 12 bases between. The CDR3 totals 13 residues. DNA for the CDR3: TGTGCCTGGAGCCCAGGACCGAACTACGAGCAGTACTTC. Translated, it gives CAWSPGPNYEQYF.

This clonotype was recorded many times. The V call is TRBV3-1, the J call TRBJ2-5; 11 bases fit TRBD1. The CDR3 is 15 residues long. Germline V gene lookup returns CDR1 LGHDT and CDR2 YNNKEL (reference sequence). Trimming cost V 6 bases and J 2 bases; bases outside gene matches: 5. The CDR3 is CASRGRDRGQETQYF. The DNA for the CDR3 is TGTGCCAGCAGGGGCCGGGACAGGGGGCAAGAGACCCAGTACTTC.

This clonotype was seen at least ten times. This chain joins TRBV11-1 and TRBJ2-1; tentatively, D is TRBD2 (5 bases). Per the germline V gene, CDR1 is SGHAT and CDR2 is FQDESV (reference sequence). Trimming took off 0 bases at V and 2 bases at J, with 8 bases between the two ends. CDR3 length: 15 amino acids. Here the CDR3 DNA reads TGTGCCAGCAGCTTAGCGGGAGAACCCTACAATGAGCAGTTCTTC. This encodes CASSLAGEPYNEQFF.

This clonotype was picked up many times. J is TRBJ2-1 and V is TRBV5-1; D might be TRBD1 or TRBD2, each matching 5 bases. Per the germline V gene, CDR1 is SGHRS and CDR2 is YFSETQ. The CDR3 runs 15 residues. Trimming pared 4 bases from V and 4 bases from J, leaving 15 bases between. DNA of the CDR3: TGCGCCAGCAGCCTCAACCGGGACGGATACAATGAGCAGTTCTTC. Protein product: CASSLNRDGYNEQFF.

Many counts were recorded for this clonotype. This rearrangement joins TRBV5-1 to TRBJ1-2; unclear D gene. This CDR3 comprises 13 residues. The germline CDR1 and CDR2 sequences are SGHRS and YFSETQ. Deletions cut 4 bases from V and 8 bases from J, with 15 bases between. CDR3 nucleotides: TGCGCCAGCAGCGACGCTCCGTCGGGAGGCTACACCTTC. This translates into CASSDAPSGGYTF. Full variable domain (rest looked up from reference TRBV5-1 and TRBJ1-2): KAGVTQTPRYLIKTRGQQVTLSCSPISGHRSVSWYQQTPGQGLQFLFEYFSETQRNKGNFPGRFSGRQFSNSRSEMNVSTLELGDSALYLCASSDAPSGGYTFGSGTRLTVV.

This clonotype was seen a few times. This chain uses TRBV30 with TRBJ2-1; TRBD2 matches at 7 bases. After removal of 1 base from V and 4 bases from J, the junction contained 7 bases not matched to a gene. The germline V gene has CDR1 GTSNPN and CDR2 SVGIG (reference sequence). This CDR3 is built from 15 residues. The CDR3 reads CAWSGPLGGYNEQFF. CDR3 coding DNA: TGTGCCTGGAGTGGACCCTTGGGGGGGTACAATGAGCAGTTCTTC.

The table lists this clonotype with many counts. This chain uses TRBV11-2 with TRBJ2-5; TRBD2 matches at 8 bases. CDR1 is SGHAT and CDR2 is FQNNGV in the germline V gene. The ends lost 3 bases at V and 2 bases at J; junction bases unmatched: 5. CDR3 size: 15 residues. CDR3 in DNA: TGTGCCAGCAGCTTGATTCCGGGAGGGCAAGAGACCCAGTACTTC. It is translated as CASSLIPGGQETQYF.

In its sample, this clonotype was seen many times. This chain links TRBV29-1 with TRBJ2-1, with TRBD2 matching over 10 bases. Germline trimming cut 7 bases from V and 8 bases from J; bases unmatched to any gene: 11. This CDR3 comprises 14 residues. CDR1 is SQVTM and CDR2 is ANQGSEA in the germline V gene. CDR3 sequence: CSARAQRGGYEQFF. CDR3 sequence (DNA): TGCAGCGCGAGGGCGCAGCGGGGGGGCTATGAGCAGTTCTTC.

This clonotype was detected ten times or more. The rearrangement links TRBV14 to TRBJ1-1; weak D call: TRBD1 (5 bases). Germline V gives CDR1 SGHDN, CDR2 FVKESK. Trimming removed 4 bases from V and 4 bases from J, with 13 bases in between. The CDR3 totals 14 residues. The CDR3: CASSLTVKSTEAFF. For the CDR3, the DNA is TGTGCCAGCAGCCTGACAGTAAAGAGCACTGAAGCTTTCTTT. Supplemented by reference TRBV14 and TRBJ1-1, the full variable domain reads EAGVTQFPSHSVIEKGQTVTLRCDPISGHDNLYWYRRVMGKEIKFLLHFVKESKQDESGMPNNRFLAERTGGTYSTLKVQPAELEDSGVYFCASSLTVKSTEAFFGQGTRLTVV.

In this sample, this clonotype turned up a few times. The rearrangement links TRBV30 to TRBJ2-1; the match to TRBD2 covers 9 bases. Germline values: CDR1 GTSNPN, CDR2 SVGIG (reference sequence). The CDR3 sequence is 13 residues long. Here the CDR3 DNA reads TGTGCATATGCGGGGGGGCATTACAATGAGCAGTTCTTC. Residues: CAYAGGHYNEQFF.

This clonotype showed up many times. This sequence joins TRBV3-1 and TRBJ2-1; 10 positions match TRBD2. CDR1 and CDR2 (germline): LGHDT, YNNKEL (reference sequence). Unmatched junction bases numbered 4, after V lost 5 bases and J lost 3 bases. CDR3 size: 15 residues. CDR3 coding DNA: TGTGCCAGCAGCTGGGGACTAGCGCGCTACAATGAGCAGTTCTTC. The encoded protein is CASSWGLARYNEQFF.

J is TRBJ2-2 and V is TRBV7-6, with 9 nucleotides matching TRBD2. CDR3 length: 16 residues. The junction had 3 bases not matched to a gene; V was cut back by 4 bases and J by 0 bases. Looked up from germline, CDR1 is SGHVS and CDR2 is FNYEAQ. This chain's CDR3 is CASSWRLAANTGELFF. CDR3 in DNA: TGTGCCAGCAGCTGGAGACTAGCGGCGAACACCGGGGAGCTGTTTTTT.

This clonotype was seen many times. V gene TRBV29-1 combines with J gene TRBJ2-1; tentative D call: TRBD2 (6 bases). The V gene's germline CDR1 is SQVTM and CDR2 ANQGSEA. Trimming left V 3 bases short and J 7 bases short, with 13 bases between. The CDR3 runs 13 residues. The CDR3 sequence is CSVDVKRANEQFF. The CDR3 coding sequence is TGCAGCGTTGATGTCAAGCGGGCTAATGAGCAGTTCTTC.

Of note for this clonotype: It may be a read error: a sequence one base away is much more abundant. This sequence joins TRBV7-7 and TRBJ2-1; tentative D call: TRBD2 (5 bases). The CDR3 contains 13 residues. The V gene's germline CDR1 is SSHAT and CDR2 FNYEAQ (reference sequence). The CDR3 DNA reads as TGTGCCAGCAGCTTGACCGGGAACTATGAGCCGTTCTTC. Translation: CASSLTGNYEPFF.

This clonotype was detected many times. The rearrangement joins TRBV20-1 to TRBJ1-1; tentative D call: TRBD1 (6 bases). Deletions cut 0 bases from V and 0 bases from J, with 11 bases between. CDR3 length: 15 amino acids. Germline V gene sequence: CDR1 DFQATT, CDR2 SNEGSKA (reference sequence). CDR3 in amino acids: CSARESGGMNTEAFF. CDR3 coding DNA: TGCAGTGCTAGAGAATCGGGGGGCATGAACACTGAAGCTTTCTTT.

This clonotype was seen at least ten times. The rearrangement links TRBV29-1 to TRBJ2-1; D unclear. Germline CDR1 and CDR2: SQVTM and ANQGSEA. CDR3 length: 9 amino acids. Between the trimmed V and J ends, which lost 3 bases and 6 bases, there was a span of 0 bases. DNA of the CDR3: TGCAGCGTTGACAATGAGCAGTTCTTC. It yields the protein CSVDNEQFF.

Many counts were recorded for this clonotype. CDR3 sequence (DNA): TGCAGCGTCATACTAGCTCGGAACAATGAGCAGTTCTTC. Translated, it gives CSVILARNNEQFF. V and J are TRBV29-1 and TRBJ2-1, with D perhaps matching TRBD2 (6 bases). Germline V gene sequence: CDR1 SQVTM, CDR2 ANQGSEA. The germline V and J ends were trimmed by 6 bases and 5 bases, with 14 bases remaining between them. The CDR3 contains 13 residues.

This clonotype was recorded at least ten times. The chain links TRBV4-3 to TRBJ2-7; TRBD2 agrees at 10 bases. With 1 base clipped from V and 2 bases from J, the junction kept 14 bases outside the gene matches. Germline CDR1 reads LGHNA; CDR2 reads YSLEER. The CDR3 contains 19 residues. The CDR3 region is CASSQGGGHQLAGTYEQYF. The CDR3 DNA sequence: TGCGCCAGCAGCCAAGGTGGGGGGCACCAACTAGCGGGGACCTACGAGCAGTACTTC.

This clonotype occurred many times. The chain recombines TRBV5-1 with TRBJ2-1; 10 bases map to TRBD2. This CDR3 comprises 14 residues. The V and J ends lost 0 bases and 8 bases, in that order; junction bases with no gene match: 2. Looked up from germline, CDR1 is SGHRS and CDR2 is YFSETQ. The CDR3 loop is CASSLAGTSDEQFF. The CDR3 region has the DNA TGCGCCAGCAGCTTGGCCGGGACTAGCGATGAGCAGTTCTTC.

This clonotype came up many times. The rearrangement joins TRBV20-1 to TRBJ2-1, with 11 positions matching TRBD2. V shed 3 bases, J shed 7 bases, and the junction held 5 bases outside the gene matches. The CDR3 totals 14 residues. CDR1 and CDR2 from the germline V gene are DFQATT and SNEGSKA (reference sequence). The CDR3, as DNA: TGCAGTGCTAGGAAGGGACTAGCGGAGAATGAGCAGTTCTTC. As protein: CSARKGLAENEQFF.

Many counts were recorded for this clonotype. The CDR3 sequence: CASTTDSSMSYTF. CDR3 nucleotide sequence: TGTGCCAGCACCACGGACAGCTCTATGAGCTACACCTTC. This chain joins TRBV2 and TRBJ1-2; perhaps TRBD1 as D (6 bases). The germline V gene encodes CDR1 SNHLY and CDR2 FYNNEI. This CDR3 contains 13 residues. V lost 7 bases, J lost 9 bases, and 18 bases lay in between.

The genes are TRBV12-3 or TRBV12-4 and TRBJ2-4, with 7 bases lining up with TRBD2. The CDR3 consists of 19 residues. The V and J ends lost 4 bases and 9 bases, in that order; junction bases with no gene match: 24. The CDR3 reads CASSSRGVGSSVTRGIQYF. The CDR3 DNA is TGTGCCAGCAGTTCCCGGGGGGTCGGGTCGAGCGTTACCCGAGGCATTCAGTACTTC.

This clonotype was counted many times. CDR3 sequence: CASSLVFRNEQFF. The CDR3 coding sequence is TGTGCCAGCAGCTTAGTTTTCCGGAATGAGCAGTTCTTC. The rearrangement joins TRBV7-8 to TRBJ2-1; D is unclear. This CDR3 region has 13 residues. Germline V gene sequence: CDR1 SGHVS, CDR2 FQNEAQ. V lost 1 base and J lost 7, with 8 bases in between.

This clonotype was counted many times. V usage is TRBV7-2 and J usage is TRBJ2-7; maybe TRBD1 (6 bases). V was clipped by 2 bases and J by 3 bases, with 11 bases between them. Germline assignment: CDR1 SGHTA and CDR2 FQGNSA. The CDR3 sequence is 14 residues long. The CDR3 loop reads CASSLQGLRYEQYF. In DNA, the CDR3 is TGTGCCAGCAGCTTACAGGGGCTCCGCTACGAGCAGTACTTC.

This clonotype was recorded many times. The chain links TRBV5-6 to TRBJ2-6; maybe TRBD1 (6 bases). The CDR3 covers 14 residues. CDR1 is SGHDT and CDR2 is YYEEEE in the germline V gene. Trimming cost V 5 bases and J 8 bases, with 14 bases left between them. CDR3 sequence: CASSTQQGTNVLTF. The CDR3 DNA sequence: TGTGCCAGCAGTACCCAGCAGGGGACCAACGTCCTGACTTTC.